These 5 T cell receptor beta chains share one sample of origin, sequenced in a study of T-cell memory formation after mild COVID-19. MiXCR, run by TCRdb on the 5' RACE reads, gives a single entry per CDR3 protein. The top ten hold roughly 13% of the sample, which has approximately 350,000 distinct CDR3 sequences, 25% to 30% seen once. Sequenced sample: PBMCs or a T cell subset sorted from them (not recorded which). These receptors originate from an adult woman who had mild COVID-19 (a few samples of this study predate the infection). Cell type and time point are not known.

This clonotype was seen many times. V and J are TRBV6-2 or TRBV6-3 and TRBJ2-1, with a weak D call TRBD1 (7 bases). This CDR3 region has 15 residues. V was trimmed by 6 bases and J by 3 bases, leaving 15 bases between them. From germline, CDR1 is MNHEY and CDR2 SVGEGT. CDR3 DNA: TGTGCCAGCAGAAAGGAGGGGGCCAACTACAATGAGCAGTTCTTC. Translation: CASRKEGANYNEQFF.

V and J are TRBV9 and TRBJ1-2; D is ambiguous. The CDR3 is 14 residues long. Trimming left V 0 bases short and J 7 bases short, with 13 bases between. Germline V gives CDR1 SGDLS, CDR2 YYNGEE. The CDR3 coding sequence is TGTGCCAGCAGCGTAGACCCGGGGTTGGGTGGCTACACCTTC. Amino acids: CASSVDPGLGGYTF.

This clonotype was seen repeatedly, ten times or more. The V call is TRBV5-1, the J call TRBJ2-2, with D uncertain. Germline V gene data show CDR1 as SGHRS and CDR2 as YFSETQ. The length of the CDR3 is 15 residues. The ends were cut back, 5 bases at V and 2 bases at J, with 13 bases in the middle. The CDR3 is CASSLDSANTGELFF. CDR3 sequence (DNA): TGCGCCAGCAGTCTGGATTCGGCAAACACCGGGGAGCTGTTTTTT.

This clonotype was seen only a few times. The rearrangement links TRBV4-2 to TRBJ1-1; D gene unclear. The CDR3 covers 13 residues. Germline values: CDR1 LGHNA, CDR2 YNFKEQ. V was shortened by 1 base and J by 4 bases, with 7 bases between the two germline ends. The CDR3 protein is CASSQGRSTEAFF. The CDR3 coding sequence is TGTGCCAGCAGCCAAGGGCGGAGCACTGAAGCTTTCTTT.

The chain employs TRBV5-1 and TRBJ2-7; the D gene is possibly TRBD2 (6 bases). CDR1 is SGHRS and CDR2 is YFSETQ in the germline V gene. The V end lost 7 bases, the J end lost 3 bases, and 14 bases lay between the germline ends. CDR3 length equals 13 residues. As DNA, the CDR3 is TGCGCCAGCTCCCCGGGGGTCGGCTACGAGCAGTACTTC. Its translation: CASSPGVGYEQYF.